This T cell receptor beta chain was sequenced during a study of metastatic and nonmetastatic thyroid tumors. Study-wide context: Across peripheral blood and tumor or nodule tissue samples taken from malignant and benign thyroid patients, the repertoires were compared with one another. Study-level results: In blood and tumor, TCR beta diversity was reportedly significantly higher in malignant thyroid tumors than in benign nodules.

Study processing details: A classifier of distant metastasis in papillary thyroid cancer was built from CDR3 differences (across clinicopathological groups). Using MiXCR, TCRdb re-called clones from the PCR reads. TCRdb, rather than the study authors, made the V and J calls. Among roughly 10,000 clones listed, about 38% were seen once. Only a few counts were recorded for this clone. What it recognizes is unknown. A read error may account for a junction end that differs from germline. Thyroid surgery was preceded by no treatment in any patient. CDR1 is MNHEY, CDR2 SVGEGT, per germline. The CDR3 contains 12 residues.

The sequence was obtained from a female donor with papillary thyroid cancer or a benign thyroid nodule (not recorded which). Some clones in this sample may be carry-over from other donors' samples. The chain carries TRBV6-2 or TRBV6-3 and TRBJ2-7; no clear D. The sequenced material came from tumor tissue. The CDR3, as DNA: TGTGCCAGCAGTTACGGCAGCTACGAGCATTACTTC. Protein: CASSYGSYEHYF.